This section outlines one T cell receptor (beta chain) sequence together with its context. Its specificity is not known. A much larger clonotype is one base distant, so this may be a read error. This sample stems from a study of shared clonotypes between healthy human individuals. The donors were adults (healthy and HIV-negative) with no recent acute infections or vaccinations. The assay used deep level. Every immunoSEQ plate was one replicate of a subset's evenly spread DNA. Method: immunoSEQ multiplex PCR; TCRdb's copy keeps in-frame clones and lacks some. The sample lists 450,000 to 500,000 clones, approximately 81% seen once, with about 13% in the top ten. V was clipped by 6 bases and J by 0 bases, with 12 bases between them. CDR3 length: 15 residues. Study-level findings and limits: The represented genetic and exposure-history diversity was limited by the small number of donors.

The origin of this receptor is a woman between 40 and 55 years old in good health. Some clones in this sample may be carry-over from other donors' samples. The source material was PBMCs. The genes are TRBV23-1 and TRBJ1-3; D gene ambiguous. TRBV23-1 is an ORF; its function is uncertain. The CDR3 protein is CASSPPRSSGNTIYF. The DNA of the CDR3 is TGCGCCAGCAGCCCCCCAAGGAGCTCTGGAAACACCATATATTTT.